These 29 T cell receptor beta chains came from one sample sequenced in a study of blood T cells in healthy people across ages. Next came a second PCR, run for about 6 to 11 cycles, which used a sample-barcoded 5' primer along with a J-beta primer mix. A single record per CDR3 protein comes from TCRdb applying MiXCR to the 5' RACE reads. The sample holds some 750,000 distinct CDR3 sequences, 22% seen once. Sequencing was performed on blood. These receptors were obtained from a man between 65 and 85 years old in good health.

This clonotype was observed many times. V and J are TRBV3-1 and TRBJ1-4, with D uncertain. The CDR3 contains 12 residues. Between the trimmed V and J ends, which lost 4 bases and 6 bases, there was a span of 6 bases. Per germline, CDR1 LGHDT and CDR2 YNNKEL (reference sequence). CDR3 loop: CASSLTDEKLFF. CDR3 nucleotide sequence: TGTGCCAGCAGCCTGACGGATGAAAAACTGTTTTTT.

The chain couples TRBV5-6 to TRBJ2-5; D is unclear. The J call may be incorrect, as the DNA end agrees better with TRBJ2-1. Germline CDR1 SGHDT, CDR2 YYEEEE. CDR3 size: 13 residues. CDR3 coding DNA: TGTGCCAGCAGCTTATTAGCCGGTGGCCAGCAGTTCTTC. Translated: CASSLLAGGQQFF.

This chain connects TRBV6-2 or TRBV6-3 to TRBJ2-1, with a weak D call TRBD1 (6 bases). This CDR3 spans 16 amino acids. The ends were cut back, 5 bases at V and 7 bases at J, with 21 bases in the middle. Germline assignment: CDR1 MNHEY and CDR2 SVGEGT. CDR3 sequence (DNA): TGTGCCAGCAGTGCGATGACAGGACGAATAGGGAATGAGCAGTTCTTC. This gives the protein CASSAMTGRIGNEQFF.

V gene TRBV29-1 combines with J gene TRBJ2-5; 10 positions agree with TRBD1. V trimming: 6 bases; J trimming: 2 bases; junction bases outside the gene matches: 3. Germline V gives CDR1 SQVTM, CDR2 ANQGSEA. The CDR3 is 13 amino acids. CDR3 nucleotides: TGCAGCGTCGGGACAGGGGCGCAAGAGACCCAGTACTTC. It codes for CSVGTGAQETQYF. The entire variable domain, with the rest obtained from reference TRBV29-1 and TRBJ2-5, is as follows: SAVISQKPSRDICQRGTSLTIQCQVDSQVTMMFWYRQQPGQSLTLIATANQGSEATYESGFVIDKFPISRPNLTFSTLTVSNMSPEDSSIYLCSVGTGAQETQYFGPGTRLLVL.

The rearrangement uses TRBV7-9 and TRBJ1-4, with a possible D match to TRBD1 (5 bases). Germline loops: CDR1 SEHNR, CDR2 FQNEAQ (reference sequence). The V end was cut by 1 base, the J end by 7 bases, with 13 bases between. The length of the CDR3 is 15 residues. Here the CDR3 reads CASSLVPRDGEKLFF. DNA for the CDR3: TGTGCCAGCAGCTTAGTTCCCAGGGATGGTGAAAAACTGTTTTTT.

The CDR3 nucleotides are TGCAGTGCTAGCGTGACTCCCAAAGATACGCAGTATTTT. This codes for CSASVTPKDTQYF. The chain carries TRBV20-1 and TRBJ2-3, with D unclear. Trimming removed 3 bases at V and 5 bases at J, with 12 bases between. Germline V CDR1 and CDR2: DFQATT, SNEGSKA (reference sequence). The CDR3 is 13 amino acids.

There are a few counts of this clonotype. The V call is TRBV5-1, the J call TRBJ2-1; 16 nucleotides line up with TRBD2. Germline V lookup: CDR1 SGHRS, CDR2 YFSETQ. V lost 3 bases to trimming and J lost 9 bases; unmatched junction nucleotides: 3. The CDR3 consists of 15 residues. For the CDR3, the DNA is TGCGCCAGCAGCTACGGGACTAGCGGGAGGGGTGAGCAGTTCTTC. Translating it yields CASSYGTSGRGEQFF.

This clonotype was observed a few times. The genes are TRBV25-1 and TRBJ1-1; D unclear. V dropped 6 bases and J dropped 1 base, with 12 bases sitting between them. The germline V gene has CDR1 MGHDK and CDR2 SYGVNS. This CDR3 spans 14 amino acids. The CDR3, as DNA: TGTGCCAGCAGCGTTGGAGGAACGAACACTGAAGCTTTCTTT. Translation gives CASSVGGTNTEAFF.

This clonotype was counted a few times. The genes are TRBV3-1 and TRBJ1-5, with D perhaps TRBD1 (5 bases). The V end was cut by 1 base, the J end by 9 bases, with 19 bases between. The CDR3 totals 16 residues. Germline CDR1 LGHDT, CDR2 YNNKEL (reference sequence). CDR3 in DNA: TGTGCCAGCAGCCAAGGAGGTCAGTCGGGGGGGAGGCCCCAGCATTTT. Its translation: CASSQGGQSGGRPQHF.

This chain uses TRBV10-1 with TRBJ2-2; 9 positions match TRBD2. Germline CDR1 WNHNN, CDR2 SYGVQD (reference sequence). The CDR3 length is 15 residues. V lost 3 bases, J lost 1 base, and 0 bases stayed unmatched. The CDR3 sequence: CASSELAGNTGELFF. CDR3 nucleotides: TGCGCCAGCAGTGAACTAGCGGGGAACACCGGGGAGCTGTTTTTT.

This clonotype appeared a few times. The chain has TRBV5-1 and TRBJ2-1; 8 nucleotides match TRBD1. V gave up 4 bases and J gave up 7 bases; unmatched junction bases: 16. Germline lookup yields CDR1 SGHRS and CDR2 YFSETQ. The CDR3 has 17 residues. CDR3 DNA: TGCGCCAGCAGCCCAACTCCTAGCAGGGGGCAGGAGAATGAGCAGTTCTTC. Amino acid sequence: CASSPTPSRGQENEQFF.

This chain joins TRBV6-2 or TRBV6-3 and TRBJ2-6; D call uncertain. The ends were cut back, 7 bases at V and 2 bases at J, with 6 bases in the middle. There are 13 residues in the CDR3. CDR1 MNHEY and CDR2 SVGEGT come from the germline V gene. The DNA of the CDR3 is TGTGCCAGCAAGGTGGCTGGGGCCAACGTCCTGACTTTC. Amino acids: CASKVAGANVLTF.

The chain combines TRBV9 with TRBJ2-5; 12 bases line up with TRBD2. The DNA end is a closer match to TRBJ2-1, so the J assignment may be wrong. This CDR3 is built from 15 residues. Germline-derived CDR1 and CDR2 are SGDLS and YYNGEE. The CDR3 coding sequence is TGTGCCAGCAGCGTACTTGGACTAGCGGGAACTGGGCAGTTCTTC. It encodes CASSVLGLAGTGQFF.

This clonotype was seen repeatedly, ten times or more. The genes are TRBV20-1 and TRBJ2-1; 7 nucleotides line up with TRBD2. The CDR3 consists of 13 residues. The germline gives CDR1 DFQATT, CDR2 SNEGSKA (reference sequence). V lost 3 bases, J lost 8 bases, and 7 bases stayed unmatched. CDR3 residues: CSARSGRADEQFF. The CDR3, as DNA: TGCAGTGCTAGGTCGGGGAGGGCGGATGAGCAGTTCTTC.

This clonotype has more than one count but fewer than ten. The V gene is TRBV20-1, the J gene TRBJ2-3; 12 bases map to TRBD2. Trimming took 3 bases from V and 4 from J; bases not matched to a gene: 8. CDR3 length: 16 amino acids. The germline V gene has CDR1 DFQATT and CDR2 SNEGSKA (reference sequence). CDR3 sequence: CSASSLAGGQADTQYF. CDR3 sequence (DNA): TGCAGTGCTAGTTCCCTAGCGGGGGGGCAGGCAGATACGCAGTATTTT.

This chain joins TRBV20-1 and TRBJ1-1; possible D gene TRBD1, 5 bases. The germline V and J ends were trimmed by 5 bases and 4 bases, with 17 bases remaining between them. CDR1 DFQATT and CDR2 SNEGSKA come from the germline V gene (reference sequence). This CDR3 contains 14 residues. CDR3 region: CSAGNIGVGTEAFF. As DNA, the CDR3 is TGCAGTGCTGGGAACATAGGGGTAGGCACTGAAGCTTTCTTT.

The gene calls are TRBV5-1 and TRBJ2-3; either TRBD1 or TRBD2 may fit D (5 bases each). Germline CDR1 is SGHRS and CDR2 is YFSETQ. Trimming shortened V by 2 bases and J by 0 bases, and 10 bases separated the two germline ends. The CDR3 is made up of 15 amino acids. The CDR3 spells CASSFEGPSTDTQYF. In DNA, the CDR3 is TGCGCCAGCAGCTTTGAGGGGCCCAGCACAGATACGCAGTATTTT.

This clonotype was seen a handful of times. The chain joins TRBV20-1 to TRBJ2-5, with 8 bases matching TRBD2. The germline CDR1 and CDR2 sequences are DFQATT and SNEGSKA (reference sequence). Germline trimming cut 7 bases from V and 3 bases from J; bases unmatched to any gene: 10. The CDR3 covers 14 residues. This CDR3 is CSVSGGAGKETQYF. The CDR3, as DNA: TGCAGTGTGTCCGGGGGGGCCGGGAAAGAGACCCAGTACTTC.

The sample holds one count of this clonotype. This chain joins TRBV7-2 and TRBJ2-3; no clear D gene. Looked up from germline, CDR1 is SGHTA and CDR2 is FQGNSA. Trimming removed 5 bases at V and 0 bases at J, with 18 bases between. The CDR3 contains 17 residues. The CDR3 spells CASSLPSGGYSTDTQYF. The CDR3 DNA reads TGTGCCAGCAGCCTACCATCCGGCGGTTATAGCACAGATACGCAGTATTTT.

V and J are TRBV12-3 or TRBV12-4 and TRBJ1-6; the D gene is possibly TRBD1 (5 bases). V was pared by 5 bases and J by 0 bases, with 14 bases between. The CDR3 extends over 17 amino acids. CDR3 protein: CASSPGDGSSYNSPLHF. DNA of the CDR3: TGTGCCAGCAGTCCCGGGGACGGAAGCTCCTATAATTCACCCCTCCACTTT.

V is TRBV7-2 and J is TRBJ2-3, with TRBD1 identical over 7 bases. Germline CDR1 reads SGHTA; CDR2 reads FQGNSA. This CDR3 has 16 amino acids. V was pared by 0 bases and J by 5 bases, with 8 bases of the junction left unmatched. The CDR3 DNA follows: TGTGCCAGCAGCTTAGCGGCGACAGGGCCGGTAGATACGCAGTATTTT. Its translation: CASSLAATGPVDTQYF.

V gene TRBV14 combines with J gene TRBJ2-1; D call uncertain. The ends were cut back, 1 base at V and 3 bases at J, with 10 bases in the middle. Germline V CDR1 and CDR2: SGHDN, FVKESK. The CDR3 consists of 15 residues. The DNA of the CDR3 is TGTGCCAGCAGCCAAGTATCCCGTATCTACAATGAGCAGTTCTTC. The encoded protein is CASSQVSRIYNEQFF.

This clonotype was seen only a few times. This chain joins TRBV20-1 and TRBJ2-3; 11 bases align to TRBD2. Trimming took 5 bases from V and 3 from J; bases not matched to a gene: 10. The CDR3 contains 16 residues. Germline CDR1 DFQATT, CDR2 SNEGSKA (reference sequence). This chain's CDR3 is CSAEGASGGTTDTQYF. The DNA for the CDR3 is TGCAGTGCTGAGGGGGCTAGCGGGGGGACGACAGATACGCAGTATTTT.

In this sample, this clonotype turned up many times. The CDR3 DNA reads TGTGCCAGCAGGACTAGCACCGGGGAGCTGTTTTTT. It translates to CASRTSTGELFF. The chain carries TRBV28 and TRBJ2-2, with D possibly being TRBD2 (6 bases). V lost 6 bases, J lost 4 bases, and 6 bases lay in between. The CDR3 contains 12 residues. CDR1 is MDHEN and CDR2 is SYDVKM in the germline V gene.

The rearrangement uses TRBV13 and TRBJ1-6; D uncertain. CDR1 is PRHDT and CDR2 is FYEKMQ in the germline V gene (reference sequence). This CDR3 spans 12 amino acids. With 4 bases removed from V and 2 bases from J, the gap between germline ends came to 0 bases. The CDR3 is CASSSYNSPLHF. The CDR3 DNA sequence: TGTGCCAGCAGCTCCTATAATTCACCCCTCCACTTT.

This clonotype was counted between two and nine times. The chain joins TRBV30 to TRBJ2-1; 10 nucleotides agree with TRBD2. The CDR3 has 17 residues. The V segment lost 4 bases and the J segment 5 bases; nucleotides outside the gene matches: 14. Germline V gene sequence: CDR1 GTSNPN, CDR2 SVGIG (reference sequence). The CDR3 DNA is TGTGCCTGGATAAGGGCTAGCGGGAGCGGCAATCACAATGAGCAGTTCTTC. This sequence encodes CAWIRASGSGNHNEQFF.

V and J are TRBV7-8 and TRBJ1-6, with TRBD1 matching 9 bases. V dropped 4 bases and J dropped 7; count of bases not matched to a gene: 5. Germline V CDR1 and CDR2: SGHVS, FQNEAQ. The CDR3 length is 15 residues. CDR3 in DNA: TGTGCCAGCAGCTGGACAGGGGACGGAAATTCACCCCTCCACTTT. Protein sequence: CASSWTGDGNSPLHF.

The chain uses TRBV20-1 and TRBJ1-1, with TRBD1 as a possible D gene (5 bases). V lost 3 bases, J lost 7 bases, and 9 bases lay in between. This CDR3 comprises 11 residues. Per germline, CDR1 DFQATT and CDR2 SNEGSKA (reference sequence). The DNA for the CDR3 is TGCAGTGCTAGTTTGGGGCTTGAAGCTTTCTTT. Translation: CSASLGLEAFF.

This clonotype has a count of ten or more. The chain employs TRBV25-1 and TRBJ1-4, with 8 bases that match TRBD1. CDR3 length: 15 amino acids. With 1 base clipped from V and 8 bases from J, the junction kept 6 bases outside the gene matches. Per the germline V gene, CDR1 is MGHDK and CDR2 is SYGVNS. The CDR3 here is CASSEWGTGEEKLFF. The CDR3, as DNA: TGTGCCAGCAGTGAATGGGGGACAGGAGAGGAAAAACTGTTTTTT.